This T cell receptor (beta chain) emerged from a study of spatial heterogeneity in lung cancer. Study findings and constraints: Expanded TCRs classified as ubiquitous or regional were counted, and these counts tracked ubiquitous and regional nonsynonymous mutations, respectively. One measure, the expanded intratumoral alpha and beta TCR count, tracked tumor mutation counts.

This clonotype has ten or more counts. The antigen remains undetermined. Germline V gene sequence: CDR1 LGHNA, CDR2 YSLEER. CDR3 length equals 13 residues. V was clipped by 2 bases and J by 4 bases, with 8 bases between them. TCRdb itself ran the 5' RACE reads through MiXCR, one entry per CDR3 protein. The top ten hold 7.7% of the sample, which has 20,000 to 30,000 distinct CDR3 sequences, roughly 8.6% seen once. Time point denoted: sample taken at primary tumor resection. Samples were donated by 72 untreated early-stage non-small cell lung cancer patients. Whole RNA, which was extracted from tumor, nontumor lung tissue or frozen PBMC, was sequenced without any cell sorting.

Specimen: lung tumor tissue, collected at surgery. This clonotype was sampled from a male donor with early-stage non-small cell lung cancer. V is TRBV4-3 and J is TRBJ1-1, with a tentative D call TRBD1 (5 bases). The CDR3 DNA is TGCGCCAGCAGCCAACATGGGGGCACTGAAGCTTTCTTT. Amino acids: CASSQHGGTEAFF.